One and the same sample provided the 25 T cell receptor beta chains below, sequenced in a study of blood T cell repertoires in COVID-19. Here immunoSEQ multiplex PCR was the method, and the copy in TCRdb shows in-frame clones only, minus some. The profile shows about 250,000 clones, 80% to 95% of them singletons. Input material: PBMCs or T cells enriched from blood (not recorded which). The receptor set was obtained from a woman in her late teens or twenties who had recovered from COVID-19.

Written as DNA, the CDR3 is TGTGCCACCACAAAGTTTCAGGGCTCCTACGAGCAGTACTTC. This gives the protein CATTKFQGSYEQYF. V and J are TRBV6-5 and TRBJ2-7; TRBD1 is a possible D gene (5 bases). Trimming pared 10 bases from V and 0 bases from J, leaving 16 bases between. Germline V gene data show CDR1 as MNHEY and CDR2 as SVGAGI. The CDR3 consists of 14 residues.

The rearrangement uses TRBV7-8 and TRBJ2-2; TRBD1 matches 8 bases. Trimming took 5 bases from V and 5 from J; bases not matched to a gene: 7. This CDR3 is 15 amino acids long. In germline, CDR1 is SGHVS, CDR2 FQNEAQ. CDR3 DNA sequence: TGTGCCAGCAGCCTGGACAGGGAAGGAACCGGGGAGCTGTTTTTT. It yields the protein CASSLDREGTGELFF.

The rearrangement uses TRBV7-8 and TRBJ1-5; tentative D call: TRBD1 (6 bases). The CDR3 consists of 18 residues. Germline V lookup: CDR1 SGHVS, CDR2 FQNEAQ. V lost 1 base, J lost 2 bases, and 18 bases lay in between. The CDR3, as DNA: TGTGCCAGCAGCTTAGGAGTGGGGGCCCCGTTCGGCAATCAGCCCCAGCATTTT. This sequence encodes CASSLGVGAPFGNQPQHF.

The chain is built from TRBV19 and TRBJ1-1; no definite D call. The CDR3 extends over 14 amino acids. V lost 3 bases to trimming and J lost 6 bases, with 14 bases between them. In germline, CDR1 is LNHDA, CDR2 SQIVND (reference sequence). This chain's CDR3 is CASSINRGDSEAFF. Written as DNA, the CDR3 is TGTGCCAGTAGTATTAATCGGGGAGACTCTGAAGCTTTCTTT.

A word on this clone: The junction shows a germline mismatch at one end, possibly a read error. The chain recombines TRBV6-5 with TRBJ1-1, with a possible D match to TRBD1 (5 bases). Per the germline V gene, CDR1 is MNHEY and CDR2 is SVGAGI. The CDR3 extends over 14 amino acids. The CDR3 DNA sequence: TGCCGAGGCGGGGGGGAGGGGTTGAACACTGAAGCTTTCTTT. Its protein is CRGGGEGLNTEAFF.

The rearrangement links TRBV7-8 to TRBJ1-4; tentative D call: TRBD1 (5 bases). The CDR3 covers 16 residues. V was trimmed by 1 base and J by 6 bases, leaving 15 bases between them. Per germline, CDR1 SGHVS and CDR2 FQNEAQ. CDR3 DNA: TGTGCCAGCAGCTTAGGGGACCCGGCGGGGGATGAAAAACTGTTTTTT. Translated: CASSLGDPAGDEKLFF.

This clone was found once. The rearrangement uses TRBV7-3 and TRBJ2-2, with D possibly being TRBD1 (6 bases). The CDR3 sequence is 14 residues long. Germline loops: CDR1 SGHTA, CDR2 FQGTGA. Trimming took off 2 bases at V and 6 bases at J, with 10 bases between the two ends. CDR3 sequence reads: CASSLVQGSGELFF. The CDR3 DNA sequence: TGTGCCAGCAGCTTAGTACAGGGCTCCGGGGAGCTGTTTTTT.

Notes on this clone: The sample has other DNA sequences that encode this CDR3 too. This chain uses TRBV9 with TRBJ1-3, with a possible D match to TRBD1 (6 bases). V was clipped by 0 bases and J by 4 bases, with 11 bases between them. The CDR3 extends over 15 amino acids. CDR1 is SGDLS, CDR2 YYNGEE, per germline. DNA of the CDR3: TGTGCCAGCAGCGTAGGCCAGGGGTCGGGAAACACCATATATTTT. It is translated as CASSVGQGSGNTIYF.

V gene TRBV11-2 combines with J gene TRBJ1-6; D is unresolved. Trimming removed 1 base at V and 9 bases at J, with 7 bases between. The CDR3 totals 13 residues. In germline, CDR1 is SGHAT, CDR2 FQNNGV. The CDR3 reads CASSLVYSSPLHF. CDR3 nucleotides: TGTGCCAGCAGCTTAGTTTACTCTTCACCCCTCCACTTT.

The V gene is TRBV11-2, the J gene TRBJ1-5; 7 bases are shared with TRBD1. The germline gives CDR1 SGHAT, CDR2 FQNNGV. After removal of 0 bases from V and 7 bases from J, the junction contained 6 bases not matched to a gene. This CDR3 contains 15 residues. In DNA, the CDR3 is TGTGCCAGCAGCTTAGATCTGACAGGGCGACAGCCCCAGCATTTT. Protein sequence: CASSLDLTGRQPQHF.

The rearrangement joins TRBV18 to TRBJ1-5, with D uncertain. The ends were cut back, 6 bases at V and 3 bases at J, with 18 bases in the middle. Germline CDR1 is KGHSH and CDR2 is LQKENI. This CDR3 comprises 16 residues. CDR3 amino acids: CASSLLKGRVNQPQHF. The DNA for the CDR3 is TGTGCCAGCTCCCTCCTCAAAGGGCGGGTCAATCAGCCCCAGCATTTT.

V gene TRBV24-1 combines with J gene TRBJ2-1, with 11 bases lining up with TRBD2. This CDR3 has 17 residues. With 3 bases clipped from V and 1 base from J, the junction kept 4 bases outside the gene matches. The germline CDR1 and CDR2 sequences are KGHDR and SFDVKD. The CDR3 coding sequence is TGTGCCACCAGTGATAGGCCTAGCGGGAGGTCCTACAATGAGCAGTTCTTC. Encoded protein: CATSDRPSGRSYNEQFF.

This chain joins TRBV19 and TRBJ1-6; tentative D call: TRBD1 (5 bases). This CDR3 is built from 13 residues. The germline CDR1 and CDR2 sequences are LNHDA and SQIVND (reference sequence). Trimming removed 9 bases at V and 8 bases at J, with 14 bases between. CDR3 DNA: TGTGCCAGCAAATACAAAGGGGATTCACCCCTCCACTTT. Protein: CASKYKGDSPLHF.

This clone has just a few counts. This sequence joins TRBV6-5 and TRBJ2-5; 8 bases are shared with TRBD1. V shed 4 bases and J 3 bases; nucleotides not matched to a gene: 7. Germline V gene sequence: CDR1 MNHEY, CDR2 SVGAGI. The CDR3 extends over 15 amino acids. The CDR3 is CASSWDRSAEETQYF. CDR3 in DNA: TGTGCCAGCAGTTGGGACAGGTCGGCGGAAGAGACCCAGTACTTC.

The V call is TRBV5-1, the J call TRBJ1-2, with TRBD1 matching 8 bases. CDR3 length: 15 residues. V lost 0 bases and J lost 2; bases outside the gene matches: 3. Germline lookup yields CDR1 SGHRS and CDR2 YFSETQ. The CDR3 reads CASSLEPGGNYGYTF. For the CDR3, the DNA is TGCGCCAGCAGCTTGGAACCAGGGGGCAACTATGGCTACACCTTC.

The chain recombines TRBV28 with TRBJ1-2, with 7 positions matching TRBD1. Germline V gene sequence: CDR1 MDHEN, CDR2 SYDVKM. The CDR3 has 14 residues. The V gene end was trimmed by 2 bases and the J gene end by 8 bases; junction bases not matched to a gene: 8. The CDR3 reads CASSLNRGTGGYTF. The CDR3 coding sequence is TGTGCCAGCAGTTTAAACAGGGGTACAGGAGGCTACACCTTC.

This rearrangement joins TRBV3-1 (or the pseudogene TRBV3-2) to TRBJ1-1, with 8 nucleotides matching TRBD1. With V trimmed by 1 base and J by 2 bases, 3 bases remained unmatched. The CDR3 has 15 residues. The germline gives CDR1 LGHDT, CDR2 YNNKEL (reference sequence). The CDR3 DNA sequence: TGTGCCAGCAGCCAAGTTGACAGGGGAAACACTGAAGCTTTCTTT. Translated: CASSQVDRGNTEAFF.

DNA for the CDR3: TGTGCCAGCAGCGACAAGCCGGGACATCTATGGGGTGACACCATATATTTT. Protein product: CASSDKPGHLWGDTIYF. The chain links TRBV3-1 (or the pseudogene TRBV3-2) to TRBJ1-3; tentative D call: TRBD1 (6 bases). Trimming removed 5 bases at V and 8 bases at J, with 25 bases between. The CDR3 consists of 17 residues. CDR1 and CDR2 (germline): LGHDT, YNNKEL (reference sequence).

J is TRBJ1-2 and V is TRBV18, with unresolved D. The CDR3 contains 15 residues. V was clipped by 0 bases and J by 5 bases, with 13 bases between them. Per the germline V gene, CDR1 is KGHSH and CDR2 is LQKENI. DNA for the CDR3: TGTGCCAGCTCACCACCGAGCGCAGTAGGATATGGCTACACCTTC. Its protein is CASSPPSAVGYGYTF.

The chain is built from TRBV13 and TRBJ2-3, with D maybe TRBD2 (5 bases). In germline, CDR1 is PRHDT, CDR2 FYEKMQ (reference sequence). The germline V and J ends were trimmed by 5 bases and 6 bases, with 9 bases remaining between them. The CDR3 runs 12 residues. The CDR3 is CASSPLADTQYF. The DNA of the CDR3 is TGTGCCAGCAGCCCATTAGCGGATACGCAGTATTTT.

V usage is TRBV5-4 and J usage is TRBJ1-2, with D possibly being TRBD1 (5 bases). V was pared by 4 bases and J by 2 bases, with 15 bases between. From germline, CDR1 is SGHNT and CDR2 YYREEE (reference sequence). The CDR3 runs to 15 residues. The chain's CDR3 is CASSRRDGGNYGYTF. The DNA for the CDR3 is TGTGCCAGCAGCCGGCGGGACGGGGGGAACTATGGCTACACCTTC.

This clone came up once. In DNA form, the CDR3 reads TGTGCCAGCAGCTCTAACGCGAAATCATACGAGCAGTACTTC. Amino acids: CASSSNAKSYEQYF. This chain links TRBV13 with TRBJ2-7; D remains ambiguous. CDR1 and CDR2 (germline): PRHDT, FYEKMQ (reference sequence). The CDR3 contains 14 residues. V was clipped by 4 bases and J by 4 bases, with 14 bases between them.

The rearrangement joins TRBV6-5 to TRBJ1-5, with TRBD1 matching 9 bases. This CDR3 has 15 residues. Looked up from germline, CDR1 is MNHEY and CDR2 is SVGAGI. V was pared by 6 bases and J by 1 base, with 4 bases of the junction left unmatched. The CDR3 DNA follows: TGTGCCAGCAGCCCACAGGGGGCCAGCAATCAGCCCCAGCATTTT. It codes for CASSPQGASNQPQHF.

J is TRBJ2-2 and V is TRBV12-3 or TRBV12-4; D is undetermined. The CDR3 is 13 amino acids. V lost 4 bases and J lost 3, with 6 bases in between. The CDR3 here is CASSSLDTGELFF. CDR3 coding DNA: TGTGCCAGCAGTTCACTGGACACCGGGGAGCTGTTTTTT.

CDR3: CASSGRVPYEQYF. The CDR3 coding sequence is TGTGCCAGCTCGGGGAGGGTCCCCTACGAGCAGTACTTC. The chain has TRBV18 and TRBJ2-7; the match to TRBD2 covers 7 bases. This CDR3 spans 13 amino acids. Looked up from germline, CDR1 is KGHSH and CDR2 is LQKENI. The trim removed 6 bases at V and 2 bases at J, leaving 4 bases unmatched.